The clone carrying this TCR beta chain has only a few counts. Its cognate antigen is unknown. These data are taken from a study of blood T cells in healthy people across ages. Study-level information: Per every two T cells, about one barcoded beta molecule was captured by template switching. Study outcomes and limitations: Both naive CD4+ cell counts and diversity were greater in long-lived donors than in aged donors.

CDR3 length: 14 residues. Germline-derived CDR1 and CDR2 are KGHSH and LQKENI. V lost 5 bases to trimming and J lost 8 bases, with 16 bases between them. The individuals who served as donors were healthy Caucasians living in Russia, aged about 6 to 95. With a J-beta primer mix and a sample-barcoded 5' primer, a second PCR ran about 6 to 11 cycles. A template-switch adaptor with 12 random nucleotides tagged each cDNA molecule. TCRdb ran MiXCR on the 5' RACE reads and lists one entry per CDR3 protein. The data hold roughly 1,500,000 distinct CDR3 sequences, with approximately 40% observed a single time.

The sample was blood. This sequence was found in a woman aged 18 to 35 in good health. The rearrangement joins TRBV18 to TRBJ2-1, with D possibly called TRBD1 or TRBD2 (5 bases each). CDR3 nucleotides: TGTGCCAGCTCAATCAGGGTCGGGGCGGATGAGCAGTTCTTC. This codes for CASSIRVGADEQFF.